These 23 T cell receptor beta chains were all obtained from the same sample, sequenced in a study of T-cell memory formation after mild COVID-19. TCRdb recomputed calls from the 5' RACE reads with MiXCR, one row per CDR3 protein. The sample shows more than 300,000 distinct CDR3 sequences, 20% to 25% of them seen only once. The sample comprised PBMCs or a T cell subset sorted from them (not recorded which). These TCRs come from a man in his late teens or twenties who had mild COVID-19 (a few samples of this study predate the infection). Cell type and time point are not known.

This clonotype was counted a few times. The chain is built from TRBV20-1 and TRBJ1-4, with no clear D. Trimming took 1 base from V and 8 from J, leaving 8 bases between them. Germline assignment: CDR1 DFQATT and CDR2 SNEGSKA (reference sequence). CDR3 length equals 12 residues. The CDR3 is CSARGPAEKLFF. CDR3 nucleotide sequence: TGCAGTGCTAGAGGGCCGGCCGAAAAACTGTTTTTT.

J is TRBJ2-1 and V is TRBV6-5; D could derive from TRBD1 or TRBD2 (5 bases each). The CDR3 runs 12 residues. The germline V gene has CDR1 MNHEY and CDR2 SVGAGI. The ends were cut back, 5 bases at V and 9 bases at J, with 11 bases in the middle. This chain's CDR3 is CASSGRGVEQFF. CDR3 DNA sequence: TGTGCCAGCAGTGGTCGAGGGGTTGAGCAGTTCTTC.

The chain is built from TRBV5-1 and TRBJ1-1; D is unclear. Trimming removed 3 bases at V and 10 bases at J, with 16 bases between. Germline lookup yields CDR1 SGHRS and CDR2 YFSETQ. The CDR3 totals 13 residues. The CDR3 bases are TGCGCCAGCAGCTCTGAAGGTGAGGGCTCAGCTTTCTTT. This translates into CASSSEGEGSAFF.

This rearrangement joins TRBV6-4 to TRBJ1-2, with D perhaps TRBD1 (6 bases). The CDR3 extends over 14 amino acids. From germline, CDR1 is MRHNA and CDR2 SNTAGT. V was cut by 0 bases and J by 4 bases, with 9 bases left in between. CDR3 nucleotides: TGTGCCAGCAGTGACTCGGCAGGGGCCTATGGCTACACCTTC. Amino acids: CASSDSAGAYGYTF.

This sequence joins TRBV7-8 and TRBJ2-7; D call uncertain. This CDR3 has 13 amino acids. From germline, CDR1 is SGHVS and CDR2 FQNEAQ. The ends were cut back, 5 bases at V and 3 bases at J, with 11 bases in the middle. CDR3 nucleotide sequence: TGTGCCAGCAGCCATCAGGTGAACTACGAGCAGTACGTC. Its protein is CASSHQVNYEQYV.

This clonotype was seen many times. The chain couples TRBV18 to TRBJ2-5, with D perhaps matching TRBD2 (5 bases). This CDR3 comprises 20 residues. CDR1 is KGHSH and CDR2 is LQKENI in the germline V gene. V was trimmed by 3 bases and J by 0 bases, leaving 26 bases between them. The CDR3 protein is CASSPPPGRGFVGYQETQYF. The CDR3 coding sequence is TGTGCCAGCTCACCTCCACCGGGCCGAGGGTTTGTGGGGTACCAAGAGACCCAGTACTTC.

DNA for the CDR3: TGCGCCAGCAGCCCAGGGACTAGCGGGGTCTACGAGCAGTACGTC. This codes for CASSPGTSGVYEQYV. The genes are TRBV5-1 and TRBJ2-7; 13 nucleotides line up with TRBD2. The CDR3 totals 15 residues. The ends lost 4 bases at V and 3 bases at J; junction bases unmatched: 4. CDR1 and CDR2 from the germline V gene are SGHRS and YFSETQ.

This clonotype has more than one count but fewer than ten. The CDR3 spells CASSSPDRGPKAFF. In DNA form, the CDR3 reads TGTGCCAGCAGTTCCCCGGACAGGGGGCCTAAAGCTTTCTTT. The chain employs TRBV28 and TRBJ1-1; 11 bases align to TRBD1. Germline CDR1 and CDR2: MDHEN and SYDVKM. The CDR3 loop spans 14 amino acids. V was pared by 4 bases and J by 9 bases, with 7 bases of the junction left unmatched.

This chain joins TRBV11-2 and TRBJ2-4; 10 nucleotides line up with TRBD1. The V and J ends lost 4 bases and 2 bases, in that order; junction bases with no gene match: 8. Germline CDR1 reads SGHAT; CDR2 reads FQNNGV. This CDR3 region has 17 residues. The CDR3 loop reads CASSSYGQGVSKNIQYF. In DNA form, the CDR3 reads TGTGCCAGCAGCTCCTATGGACAGGGGGTTTCCAAAAACATTCAGTACTTC.

This chain joins TRBV5-1 and TRBJ1-2, with TRBD1 matching 7 bases. J lost 3 bases, V lost 3 bases, and 5 bases had no gene match. CDR3 length: 14 amino acids. Germline assignment: CDR1 SGHRS and CDR2 YFSETQ. CDR3 protein: CASSYDRAYYGYTF. CDR3 coding DNA: TGCGCCAGCAGCTACGACAGGGCTTACTATGGCTACACCTTC.

V is TRBV2 and J is TRBJ1-5, with TRBD1 matching 7 bases. The CDR3 is made up of 14 amino acids. V shed 1 base and J 4 bases; nucleotides not matched to a gene: 1. Per germline, CDR1 SNHLY and CDR2 FYNNEI. The DNA of the CDR3 is TGTGCCAGCAGTGAAGAGGGGGCGAATCAGCCCCAGCATTTT. Its protein is CASSEEGANQPQHF.

The CDR3 here is CASSLRGTGSYNEQFF. In DNA, the CDR3 is TGCGCCAGCAGCCTGAGGGGGACTGGGTCCTACAATGAGCAGTTCTTC. J is TRBJ2-1 and V is TRBV5-1; D could derive from TRBD1 or TRBD2 (6 bases each). This CDR3 has 16 residues. Germline CDR1 and CDR2: SGHRS and YFSETQ. V lost 4 bases to trimming and J lost 1 base, with 15 bases between them.

J is TRBJ1-5 and V is TRBV4-1; D gene uncertain. Germline CDR1 MGHRA, CDR2 YSYEKL. This CDR3 is 16 amino acids long. V was clipped by 0 bases and J by 7 bases, with 16 bases between them. This CDR3 is CASSQEFIGPTQPQHF. The CDR3 bases are TGCGCCAGCAGCCAAGAGTTTATTGGGCCTACACAGCCCCAGCATTTT.

The chain has TRBV7-2 and TRBJ2-1, with TRBD2 matching over 10 bases. Per the germline V gene, CDR1 is SGHTA and CDR2 is FQGNSA. Germline trimming cut 9 bases from V and 4 bases from J; bases unmatched to any gene: 3. CDR3 size: 13 residues. The CDR3: CASGLAEYNEQFF. CDR3 DNA: TGTGCCAGTGGACTAGCGGAATACAATGAGCAGTTCTTC.

This clonotype was detected only a few times. The V and J genes are TRBV6-2 or TRBV6-3 and TRBJ1-5, with unresolved D. Germline V gene sequence: CDR1 MNHEY, CDR2 SVGEGT. This CDR3 is 14 amino acids long. V dropped 7 bases and J dropped 3 bases, with 13 bases sitting between them. In nucleotides, the CDR3 is TGTGCCAGCAACTCCGGGAACCTCAATCAGCCCCAGCATTTT. This codes for CASNSGNLNQPQHF.

There are a few counts of this clonotype. The genes are TRBV12-3 or TRBV12-4 and TRBJ1-4, with D perhaps TRBD1 (5 bases). The germline V and J ends were trimmed by 4 bases and 3 bases, with 12 bases remaining between them. CDR3 size: 15 residues. CDR3 nucleotide sequence: TGTGCCAGCAGTTCGGAAAGGGGTCCTAATGAAAAACTGTTTTTT. Protein product: CASSSERGPNEKLFF.

The chain carries TRBV12-3 or TRBV12-4 and TRBJ1-4; D ambiguous. Deletions cut 5 bases from V and 7 bases from J, with 17 bases between. The CDR3 is 15 amino acids. CDR3 DNA sequence: TGTGCCAGCAGTGATTACTCTGGGATCGGTGAAAAACTGTTTTTT. Translation gives CASSDYSGIGEKLFF.

DNA for the CDR3: TGTGCCAGCAGCTTGGCACAGGGTAGAGTAACTGAAGCTTTCTTT. This encodes CASSLAQGRVTEAFF. The chain carries TRBV7-9 and TRBJ1-1, with D maybe TRBD1 (6 bases). The CDR3 consists of 15 residues. From germline, CDR1 is SEHNR and CDR2 FQNEAQ (reference sequence). The ends were cut back, 3 bases at V and 5 bases at J, with 16 bases in the middle. The entire variable domain, with the rest obtained from reference TRBV7-9 and TRBJ1-1, is as follows: DTGVSQNPRHKITKRGQNVTFRCDPISEHNRLYWYRQTLGQGPEFLTYFQNEAQLEKSRLLSDRFSAERPKGSFSTLEIQRTEQGDSAMYLCASSLAQGRVTEAFFGQGTRLTVV.

The V gene is TRBV29-1, the J gene TRBJ2-3; TRBD2 matches at 12 bases. Germline-derived CDR1 and CDR2 are SQVTM and ANQGSEA. The J segment lost 3 bases and the V segment lost 4 bases, leaving 2 bases of the junction unmatched. The CDR3 contains 14 residues. DNA for the CDR3: TGCAGCGTTGCAGGGACTAGCGGGACAGATACGCAGTATTTT. Its translation is CSVAGTSGTDTQYF.

The V call is TRBV5-1, the J call TRBJ2-7; 8 bases align to TRBD1. V gave up 6 bases and J gave up 1 base; unmatched junction bases: 3. Germline V lookup: CDR1 SGHRS, CDR2 YFSETQ. The CDR3 runs 13 residues. The CDR3 sequence is CASTRDRSYEQYF. The CDR3 DNA sequence: TGCGCCAGCACTAGGGACAGGTCCTACGAGCAGTACTTC.

This clonotype was detected a few times. The genes are TRBV4-3 and TRBJ1-2; no clear D gene. Germline V gene data show CDR1 as LGHNA and CDR2 as YSLEER. This CDR3 spans 15 amino acids. V was shortened by 0 bases and J by 0 bases, with 8 bases between the two germline ends. CDR3 loop: CASSQDLGPNYGYTF. DNA for the CDR3: TGCGCCAGCAGCCAAGATCTTGGGCCTAACTATGGCTACACCTTC.

This clonotype came up many times. The V and J genes are TRBV7-8 and TRBJ1-1; no clear D. This CDR3 is 14 amino acids long. Germline assignment: CDR1 SGHVS and CDR2 FQNEAQ. The V end lost 3 bases, the J end lost 0 bases, and 8 bases lay between the germline ends. The CDR3 DNA reads as TGTGCCAGCAGCTTCGACACAATGAACACTGAAGCTTTCTTT. Amino acids: CASSFDTMNTEAFF.

The rearrangement joins TRBV9 to TRBJ2-1; 9 positions agree with TRBD1. Germline-derived CDR1 and CDR2 are SGDLS and YYNGEE. After removal of 4 bases from V and 10 bases from J, the junction contained 6 bases not matched to a gene. The CDR3 runs to 13 residues. The CDR3 is CASSFGTGTEQFF. The CDR3 nucleotides are TGTGCCAGCAGCTTCGGGACAGGGACGGAGCAGTTCTTC.